The 28 T cell receptor beta chains given below trace back to one sample, sequenced in a study of blood T cell repertoires in COVID-19. Data came from immunoSEQ multiplex PCR; TCRdb stores just in-frame clones and leaves some out. The sample includes about 340,000 clones, 88% seen only once; the top ten take approximately 7.3%. The sequencing input was peripheral blood. These receptor sequences come from a woman in her seventies with COVID-19, enrolled during active disease.

V usage is TRBV29-1 and J usage is TRBJ1-4, with TRBD1 matching over 8 bases. From germline, CDR1 is SQVTM and CDR2 ANQGSEA. The CDR3 is made up of 11 amino acids. J lost 11 bases, V lost 8 bases, and 7 bases had no gene match. The CDR3 is CSPPTGEKLFF. CDR3 coding DNA: TGCAGCCCCCCGACAGGGGAGAAACTGTTTTTT. Drawing the rest from reference TRBV29-1 and TRBJ1-4, the complete variable domain is SAVISQKPSRDICQRGTSLTIQCQVDSQVTMMFWYRQQPGQSLTLIATANQGSEATYESGFVIDKFPISRPNLTFSTLTVSNMSPEDSSIYLCSPPTGEKLFFGSGTQLSVL.

This clone was found a few times. The J gene is TRBJ2-7, the V gene TRBV7-2; 12 bases align to TRBD2. The J segment lost 6 bases and the V segment lost 11 bases, leaving 11 bases of the junction unmatched. The germline CDR1 and CDR2 sequences are SGHTA and FQGNSA. The CDR3 runs 14 residues. CDR3 nucleotides: TGTGCCTCTTCTAGCGGGGGGGCCGTGGGCGAGCAGTACTTC. Protein sequence: CASSSGGAVGEQYF. Combining the CDR3 with reference TRBV7-2 and TRBJ2-7 gives the whole variable domain GAGVSQSPSNKVTEKGKDVELRCDPISGHTALYWYRQSLGQGLEFLIYFQGNSAPDKSGLPSDRFSAERTGGSVSTLTIQRTQQEDSAVYLCASSSGGAVGEQYFGPGTRLTVT.

This chain's CDR3 is CASSLLMGQQPQHF. CDR3 DNA: TGTGCCAGCAGTTTATTAATGGGGCAGCAGCCCCAGCATTTT. V is TRBV28 and J is TRBJ1-5, with D perhaps matching TRBD1 (5 bases). CDR1 is MDHEN and CDR2 is SYDVKM in the germline V gene. V gave up 1 base and J gave up 7 bases, with 11 bases separating them. CDR3 length: 14 residues.

As regards this clone: Additional DNA sequences in this sample encode the identical CDR3. The chain has TRBV7-2 and TRBJ1-6; D may be TRBD1 (5 bases). Germline V gene sequence: CDR1 SGHTA, CDR2 FQGNSA. V shed 3 bases and J shed 0 bases, with 9 bases lying between them. The CDR3 loop spans 16 amino acids. CDR3 protein: CASSLGGSSYNSPLHF. The CDR3 DNA sequence: TGTGCCAGCAGCTTGGGGGGAAGCTCCTATAATTCACCCCTCCACTTT.

The rearrangement joins TRBV7-9 to TRBJ2-7; TRBD2 matches 11 bases. The germline V gene has CDR1 SEHNR and CDR2 FQNEAQ (reference sequence). Germline trimming cut 4 bases from V and 3 bases from J; bases unmatched to any gene: 2. This CDR3 has 14 amino acids. CDR3 in DNA: TGTGCCAGCAGCTATGGACTAGCGGGCTACGAGCAGTACTTC. Protein: CASSYGLAGYEQYF.

The J gene is TRBJ1-5, the V gene TRBV4-1, with a tentative D call TRBD1 (5 bases). The germline CDR1 and CDR2 sequences are MGHRA and YSYEKL. The CDR3 runs to 17 residues. The V end was cut by 0 bases, the J end by 2 bases, with 14 bases between. CDR3 loop: CASSQEAGRGGNQPQHF. Written as DNA, the CDR3 is TGCGCCAGCAGCCAAGAGGCGGGGCGAGGGGGCAATCAGCCCCAGCATTTT.

The V and J genes are TRBV29-1 and TRBJ1-1; no clear D gene. The CDR3 runs to 11 residues. The germline V gene has CDR1 SQVTM and CDR2 ANQGSEA. V was trimmed by 3 bases and J by 4 bases, leaving 6 bases between them. The CDR3 is CSVDPFTEAFF. The CDR3 DNA is TGCAGCGTTGACCCCTTCACTGAAGCTTTCTTT.

The chain combines TRBV11-2 with TRBJ2-2, with D perhaps matching TRBD2 (5 bases). V lost 5 bases and J lost 2, with 15 bases in between. CDR1 and CDR2 from the germline V gene are SGHAT and FQNNGV. The CDR3 loop spans 16 amino acids. The CDR3 DNA follows: TGTGCCAGCAGCCATAGCGAGGGAGTTAACACCGGGGAGCTGTTTTTT. Its translation is CASSHSEGVNTGELFF.

This clone came up once. J is TRBJ2-3 and V is TRBV24-1; 12 bases match TRBD1. The CDR3 has 19 residues. Trimming removed 3 bases from V and 4 bases from J; junction bases left unmatched: 13. From germline, CDR1 is KGHDR and CDR2 SFDVKD. CDR3 region: CATSDVWDRGRVGSDTQYF. DNA for the CDR3: TGTGCCACCAGTGATGTCTGGGACAGGGGGCGAGTAGGCTCAGATACGCAGTATTTT.

The CDR3 region is CASSLRTGLEPYGYTF. In DNA form, the CDR3 reads TGTGCCAGCAGCCTTAGGACAGGGCTTGAGCCCTATGGCTACACCTTC. V gene TRBV25-1 combines with J gene TRBJ1-2, with 8 positions matching TRBD1. The V and J ends lost 6 bases and 4 bases, in that order; junction bases with no gene match: 13. The CDR3 has 16 amino acids. CDR1 is MGHDK and CDR2 is SYGVNS in the germline V gene.

This clone was seen just once. The chain has TRBV28 and TRBJ2-7; a possible D gene is TRBD2 (6 bases). Germline V gene lookup returns CDR1 MDHEN and CDR2 SYDVKM. The V gene lost 1 base and the J gene lost 12 bases, with 13 bases spanning the gap. The CDR3 extends over 12 amino acids. The CDR3 spells CASSLSLEGTYF. Here the CDR3 DNA reads TGTGCCAGCAGTTTATCCTTGGAGGGTACGTACTTC.

This chain connects TRBV21-1 to TRBJ2-7; the listed D gene, TRBD1, was not tested against the DNA. TRBV21-1 represents a pseudogene. The CDR3 extends over 15 amino acids. CDR3 DNA sequence: TGTGCCAGCAGCAAAGCGGGGGCAGTTACCTACGAGCAGTACTTC. This encodes CASSKAGAVTYEQYF.

The J gene is TRBJ2-2, the V gene TRBV18; 8 nucleotides agree with TRBD1. After removal of 2 bases from V and 7 bases from J, the junction contained 12 bases not matched to a gene. Germline V gene data show CDR1 as KGHSH and CDR2 as LQKENI. The CDR3 consists of 17 residues. The CDR3 is CASSPGNQGAPGGELFF. CDR3 sequence (DNA): TGTGCCAGCTCACCAGGGAACCAGGGGGCGCCAGGCGGGGAGCTGTTTTTT.

V gene TRBV5-5 combines with J gene TRBJ1-2, with unresolved D. The CDR3 length is 13 residues. The V gene's germline CDR1 is SGHKS and CDR2 YYEKEE (reference sequence). Between the trimmed V and J ends, which lost 0 bases and 7 bases, there was a span of 10 bases. The CDR3, as DNA: TGTGCCAGCAGCTTGGAGGGTACTAGTGGCTACACCTTC. Translated, it gives CASSLEGTSGYTF.

This chain connects TRBV30 to TRBJ1-2; D gene uncertain. CDR3 length: 13 residues. Germline CDR1 is GTSNPN and CDR2 is SVGIG (reference sequence). The V gene lost 7 bases and the J gene lost 4 bases, with 16 bases spanning the gap. CDR3 loop: CASTQNTIYGYTF. DNA for the CDR3: TGTGCCTCAACACAGAATACGATCTATGGCTACACCTTC.

Of note for this clone: Other DNA variants within this sample encode the same CDR3. V usage is TRBV6-5 and J usage is TRBJ1-2, with TRBD1 matching 10 bases. Germline V gene lookup returns CDR1 MNHEY and CDR2 SVGAGI. V gave up 6 bases and J gave up 1 base; unmatched junction bases: 2. The CDR3 length is 14 residues. CDR3 sequence: CASSRTGGNYGYTF. CDR3 bases: TGTGCCAGCAGCAGGACAGGGGGTAACTATGGCTACACCTTC.

The chain uses TRBV10-3 and TRBJ2-4, with a possible D match to TRBD1 (6 bases). Trimming removed 5 bases from V and 7 bases from J, with 15 bases in between. The germline V gene encodes CDR1 ENHRY and CDR2 SYGVKD. The CDR3 spans 14 residues. The CDR3, as DNA: TGTGCCATCAGTAGCACAGGGTTAAATAACATTCAGTACTTC. Its protein product is CAISSTGLNNIQYF.

This clone was seen just once. V and J are TRBV25-1 and TRBJ2-7; maybe TRBD1 (6 bases). This CDR3 comprises 13 residues. CDR1 MGHDK and CDR2 SYGVNS come from the germline V gene. V gave up 7 bases and J gave up 0 bases, with 10 bases separating them. The CDR3 region has the DNA TGTGCCAGCATGACGGACAGCTCCTACGAGCAGTACTTC. This sequence encodes CASMTDSSYEQYF.

This clone was seen a few times. The chain couples TRBV5-6 to TRBJ1-2; D remains unclear. CDR1 SGHDT and CDR2 YYEEEE come from the germline V gene. Trimming took off 4 bases at V and 0 bases at J, with 13 bases between the two ends. This CDR3 has 15 residues. The CDR3 DNA is TGTGCCAGCAGCACCGGGATTGGGACTAACTATGGCTACACCTTC. It translates to CASSTGIGTNYGYTF.

The table lists this clone with a few counts. The chain couples TRBV9 to TRBJ1-1; D gene unclear. The V and J ends lost 2 bases and 0 bases respectively, with 8 bases between them. Germline CDR1 reads SGDLS; CDR2 reads YYNGEE. The CDR3 length is 14 residues. The chain's CDR3 is CASSVSVMNTEAFF. The CDR3 DNA reads TGTGCCAGCAGCGTGTCGGTTATGAACACTGAAGCTTTCTTT.

This rearrangement joins TRBV19 to TRBJ1-5; D is possibly TRBD1 (6 bases). The V and J ends lost 4 bases and 0 bases respectively, with 10 bases between them. This CDR3 spans 15 amino acids. CDR1 and CDR2 (germline): LNHDA, SQIVND (reference sequence). In DNA form, the CDR3 reads TGTGCCAGTAGTAAGGGGGAAACTAGCAATCAGCCCCAGCATTTT. It encodes CASSKGETSNQPQHF.

The chain joins TRBV11-2 to TRBJ2-2, with 9 bases aligning to TRBD2. The CDR3 is made up of 18 amino acids. The germline V gene has CDR1 SGHAT and CDR2 FQNNGV. V lost 1 base to trimming and J lost 5 bases; unmatched junction nucleotides: 11. The CDR3: CASSLVGGGAEKTGELFF. CDR3 in DNA: TGTGCCAGCAGCTTAGTTGGCGGGGGGGCCGAGAAAACCGGGGAGCTGTTTTTT.

V usage is TRBV9 and J usage is TRBJ1-1, with a weak D call TRBD1 (5 bases). V was pared by 0 bases and J by 0 bases, with 15 bases between. The CDR3 is 17 amino acids. The germline CDR1 and CDR2 sequences are SGDLS and YYNGEE. In DNA, the CDR3 is TGTGCCAGCAGCGTAGGGTCAGGGCAGGGTGTGAACACTGAAGCTTTCTTT. Amino acid sequence: CASSVGSGQGVNTEAFF.

The rearrangement joins TRBV18 to TRBJ1-5; 12 nucleotides match TRBD1. The germline V gene has CDR1 KGHSH and CDR2 LQKENI. The CDR3 totals 16 residues. J gave up 5 bases and V 1 base, and 3 bases lay outside the gene matches. The CDR3 reads CASSPLGTGGHQPQHF. The CDR3 DNA reads TGTGCCAGCTCACCACTGGGGACAGGGGGCCATCAGCCCCAGCATTTT.

This clone was seen just once. The gene calls are TRBV5-1 and TRBJ2-7, with TRBD1 matching 9 bases. The junction had 6 bases not matched to a gene; V was cut back by 5 bases and J by 0 bases. This CDR3 comprises 15 residues. The germline V gene has CDR1 SGHRS and CDR2 YFSETQ. DNA for the CDR3: TGCGCCAGCAGAAAAGACAGGGGGTTCTCCTACGAGCAGTACTTC. It yields the protein CASRKDRGFSYEQYF.

The genes are TRBV9 and TRBJ1-5, with D unresolved. V lost 4 bases to trimming and J lost 0 bases, with 20 bases between them. The germline V gene encodes CDR1 SGDLS and CDR2 YYNGEE. The CDR3 is 18 residues long. Written as DNA, the CDR3 is TGTGCCAGCAGCCCTCGGACTCACGAAAGACATAGCAATCAGCCCCAGCATTTT. This codes for CASSPRTHERHSNQPQHF.

The chain carries TRBV2 and TRBJ1-1, with a tentative D call TRBD1 (5 bases). This CDR3 spans 13 amino acids. Trimming removed 5 bases at V and 2 bases at J, with 9 bases between. Germline values: CDR1 SNHLY, CDR2 FYNNEI. The CDR3 spells CASSLTDNTEAFF. The CDR3 DNA is TGTGCCAGCAGTTTGACAGACAACACTGAAGCTTTCTTT. Full variable domain (rest looked up from reference TRBV2 and TRBJ1-1): EPEVTQTPSHQVTQMGQEVILRCVPISNHLYFYWYRQILGQKVEFLVSFYNNEISEKSEIFDDQFSVERPDGSNFTLKIRSTKLEDSAMYFCASSLTDNTEAFFGQGTRLTVV.

The chain carries TRBV9 and TRBJ2-7, with TRBD1 matching over 7 bases. The germline V gene encodes CDR1 SGDLS and CDR2 YYNGEE. The CDR3 is 14 residues long. After removal of 0 bases from V and 4 bases from J, the junction contained 4 bases not matched to a gene. CDR3: CASSVEQGSYEQYF. CDR3 nucleotides: TGTGCCAGCAGCGTAGAACAGGGGAGTTACGAGCAGTACTTC.